This T cell receptor (beta chain) came from a study of human thymus T cells. Sequencing used immunoSEQ multiplex PCR; TCRdb keeps in-frame clones, though not all of them. In the table there are 54,000 or so clones, approximately 95% of which are singletons. Details on this clone: Its antigen is as yet unknown.

Only four of the eight donors provided an approximately 0.45-1 mL blood sample. All available leukocytes, rather than a set cell count, yielded the blood DNA. Trimming left V 2 bases short and J 8 bases short, with 6 bases between. The germline CDR1 and CDR2 sequences are LGHNA and YSLEER. The CDR3 loop spans 12 amino acids. Notes on the study in general: Gene usage for V and J segments appeared biased in thymic and blood repertoires.

This sequence joins TRBV4-3 and TRBJ2-2; D is unresolved. The receptor was derived from a boy younger than two with a congenital heart defect but otherwise immunologically healthy. Sequencing was performed on blood. Written as DNA, the CDR3 is TGCGCCAGCAGCCAATGGGCGGGGGAGCTGTTTTTT. This gives the protein CASSQWAGELFF.